These 31 T cell receptor beta chains were sequenced from one sample in a study of cytomegalovirus exposure and HLA in healthy donors. Primers included in the PCR were 60 Vbeta and 13 Jbeta primers. Measured with immunoSEQ multiplex PCR; TCRdb has only the in-frame clones, and not every one. The profile covers approximately 130,000 clones, with about 79% appearing a single time and about 1.8% taken by the ten largest. Sequenced sample: PBMCs. These receptors originate from a female donor in good health and CMV-seropositive.

J is TRBJ1-2 and V is TRBV27, with TRBD1 identical over 8 bases. The CDR3 contains 17 residues. CDR1 and CDR2 (germline): MNHEY, SMNVEV (reference sequence). V shed 8 bases, J shed 5 bases, and the junction held 19 bases outside the gene matches. This chain's CDR3 is CASGTRILQQGVYGYTF. CDR3 nucleotide sequence: TGTGCCAGCGGAACCCGAATACTTCAACAGGGGGTATATGGCTACACCTTC.

This clone was seen more than once but under ten times. For the CDR3, the DNA is TGCGCCAGCACTCAACTCGCGGGGAATCCAGATACGCAGTATTTT. This encodes CASTQLAGNPDTQYF. The chain joins TRBV5-1 to TRBJ2-3; D perhaps matches TRBD2 (6 bases). There are 15 residues in the CDR3. Between the trimmed V and J ends, which lost 6 bases and 4 bases, there was a span of 18 bases. Looked up from germline, CDR1 is SGHRS and CDR2 is YFSETQ.

V gene TRBV5-1 combines with J gene TRBJ2-7; D ambiguous. V was clipped by 2 bases and J by 4 bases, with 10 bases between them. The CDR3 covers 13 residues. Germline assignment: CDR1 SGHRS and CDR2 YFSETQ. CDR3 loop: CASSFESRYEQYF. The CDR3 DNA reads TGCGCCAGCAGCTTTGAATCGCGGTACGAGCAGTACTTC.

The V call is TRBV5-1, the J call TRBJ2-3; 12 nucleotides line up with TRBD1. CDR3 length: 15 amino acids. V lost 4 bases and J lost 8; bases outside the gene matches: 8. Germline-derived CDR1 and CDR2 are SGHRS and YFSETQ. DNA of the CDR3: TGCGCCAGCAGCCCCGGGACAGGGGGCTATGGTACGCAGTATTTT. It codes for CASSPGTGGYGTQYF. The variable domain in full, completed from reference TRBV5-1 and TRBJ2-3, reads KAGVTQTPRYLIKTRGQQVTLSCSPISGHRSVSWYQQTPGQGLQFLFEYFSETQRNKGNFPGRFSGRQFSNSRSEMNVSTLELGDSALYLCASSPGTGGYGTQYFGPGTRLTVL.

V and J are TRBV7-6 and TRBJ2-1, with 14 bases that match TRBD2. Germline CDR1 is SGHVS and CDR2 is FNYEAQ. The CDR3 extends over 15 amino acids. Unmatched junction bases numbered 2, after V lost 5 bases and J lost 5 bases. The DNA of the CDR3 is TGTGCCAGCAGCCAGGGACTAGCGGGAGACAATGAGCAGTTCTTC. Protein product: CASSQGLAGDNEQFF.

The chain combines TRBV7-9 with TRBJ1-1; D is possibly TRBD1 (6 bases). Trimming removed 2 bases from V and 6 bases from J, with 10 bases in between. The CDR3 has 13 amino acids. CDR1 SEHNR and CDR2 FQNEAQ come from the germline V gene (reference sequence). This CDR3 is CASSLQGKPEAFF. CDR3 DNA: TGTGCCAGCAGCTTACAGGGGAAACCTGAAGCTTTCTTT. Combining the CDR3 with reference TRBV7-9 and TRBJ1-1 gives the whole variable domain DTGVSQNPRHKITKRGQNVTFRCDPISEHNRLYWYRQTLGQGPEFLTYFQNEAQLEKSRLLSDRFSAERPKGSFSTLEIQRTEQGDSAMYLCASSLQGKPEAFFGQGTRLTVV.

This clone was observed a handful of times. V usage is TRBV7-9 and J usage is TRBJ1-6; 10 bases fit TRBD1. V gave up 7 bases and J gave up 8 bases; unmatched junction bases: 8. The CDR3 is 15 residues long. CDR1 SEHNR and CDR2 FQNEAQ come from the germline V gene (reference sequence). The CDR3 DNA follows: TGTGCCAGCACTGATCCCGGGACAGGGGATTCACCCCTCCACTTT. It specifies CASTDPGTGDSPLHF.

The gene calls are TRBV6-5 and TRBJ2-3; 8 positions match TRBD1. The CDR3 contains 12 residues. Germline-derived CDR1 and CDR2 are MNHEY and SVGAGI. Trimming at V came to 6 bases and at J to 8 bases, leaving 4 bases not matched to a gene. CDR3 nucleotides: TGTGCCAGCAGCCCAACAGGGGGTACGCAGTATTTT. Residues: CASSPTGGTQYF.

This chain connects TRBV5-4 to TRBJ2-7, with 8 bases matching TRBD1. In germline, CDR1 is SGHNT, CDR2 YYREEE (reference sequence). Trimming at V came to 0 bases and at J to 5 bases, leaving 7 bases not matched to a gene. The length of the CDR3 is 15 residues. CDR3 amino acids: CASSLARTGFDEQYF. The CDR3 DNA is TGTGCCAGCAGCTTGGCAAGGACAGGGTTCGACGAGCAGTACTTC.

This chain links TRBV7-2 with TRBJ2-3; 14 nucleotides line up with TRBD2. There are 16 residues in the CDR3. The junction had 6 bases not matched to a gene; V was cut back by 4 bases and J by 6 bases. CDR1 is SGHTA and CDR2 is FQGNSA in the germline V gene. The CDR3 loop reads CASSSGTSGRGDTQYF. CDR3 in DNA: TGTGCCAGCAGCTCTGGGACTAGCGGGAGAGGGGATACGCAGTATTTT.

This clone was counted a few times. The chain joins TRBV28 to TRBJ2-7, with 7 bases matching TRBD1. Germline-derived CDR1 and CDR2 are MDHEN and SYDVKM. The CDR3 runs 14 residues. Unmatched junction bases numbered 12, after V lost 8 bases and J lost 5 bases. The CDR3 bases are TGTGCCAGCGCCCCACACAGGGGTGGAAACGAGCAGTACTTC. This translates into CASAPHRGGNEQYF.

This chain joins TRBV7-9 and TRBJ1-2; the D is unclear. The CDR3 extends over 16 amino acids. Trimming removed 5 bases at V and 7 bases at J, with 23 bases between. The germline CDR1 and CDR2 sequences are SEHNR and FQNEAQ (reference sequence). This CDR3 is CASSPAGRDFAIGYTF. CDR3 coding DNA: TGTGCCAGCAGCCCTGCGGGTCGGGATTTCGCTATTGGCTACACCTTC.

This rearrangement joins TRBV4-1 to TRBJ2-7; the D gene is possibly TRBD2 (6 bases). This CDR3 has 14 residues. Germline V gene sequence: CDR1 MGHRA, CDR2 YSYEKL. With 0 bases removed from V and 6 bases from J, the gap between germline ends came to 12 bases. CDR3: CASSQDANGGEQYF. The CDR3 bases are TGCGCCAGCAGCCAAGATGCTAACGGGGGCGAGCAGTACTTC.

This chain links TRBV7-6 with TRBJ2-1; TRBD2 agrees at 13 bases. Germline values: CDR1 SGHVS, CDR2 FNYEAQ. CDR3 length equals 16 residues. V lost 5 bases, J lost 4 bases, and 5 bases stayed unmatched. As DNA, the CDR3 is TGTGCCAGCAGCCCTGGACTAGCGGGAGAATACAATGAGCAGTTCTTC. Its translation is CASSPGLAGEYNEQFF.

The V call is TRBV2, the J call TRBJ1-5, with D maybe TRBD1 (6 bases). The CDR3 is 13 residues long. Trimming left V 2 bases short and J 5 bases short, with 7 bases between. Germline values: CDR1 SNHLY, CDR2 FYNNEI. The CDR3 protein is CASSERGYQPQHF. As DNA, the CDR3 is TGTGCCAGCAGTGAAAGGGGGTATCAGCCCCAGCATTTT.

The chain has TRBV5-4 and TRBJ2-5; TRBD2 agrees at 8 bases. This CDR3 has 15 residues. CDR1 is SGHNT and CDR2 is YYREEE in the germline V gene (reference sequence). V shed 1 base, J shed 5 bases, and the junction held 7 bases outside the gene matches. The CDR3 region has the DNA TGTGCCAGCAGCTTGAAACTAGCGGAGGGTGAGACCCAGTACTTC. It is translated as CASSLKLAEGETQYF. The full variable domain, completed using reference TRBV5-4 and TRBJ2-5, is ETGVTQSPTHLIKTRGQQVTLRCSSQSGHNTVSWYQQALGQGPQFIFQYYREEENGRGNFPPRFSGLQFPNYSSELNVNALELDDSALYLCASSLKLAEGETQYFGPGTRLLVL.

This chain uses TRBV7-8 with TRBJ2-7; 9 nucleotides match TRBD1. Trimming at V came to 5 bases and at J to 2 bases, leaving 7 bases not matched to a gene. This CDR3 has 15 amino acids. Germline V lookup: CDR1 SGHVS, CDR2 FQNEAQ. CDR3 region: CASSPGDRATYEQYF. For the CDR3, the DNA is TGTGCCAGCAGCCCTGGGGACAGGGCTACCTACGAGCAGTACTTC.

The CDR3 loop reads CASSFRNSYEQYF. In DNA form, the CDR3 reads TGTGCCAGCAGTTTCCGTAACAGCTACGAGCAGTACTTC. The chain carries TRBV27 and TRBJ2-7; D not certain. V was shortened by 3 bases and J by 3 bases, with 9 bases between the two germline ends. There are 13 residues in the CDR3. Germline values: CDR1 MNHEY, CDR2 SMNVEV (reference sequence).

The V and J genes are TRBV5-4 and TRBJ2-5; 7 bases are shared with TRBD1. Germline lookup yields CDR1 SGHNT and CDR2 YYREEE (reference sequence). The V gene end was trimmed by 4 bases and the J gene end by 0 bases; junction bases not matched to a gene: 6. The CDR3 has 15 amino acids. The CDR3 DNA reads as TGTGCCAGCAGCCGCCCTGGACAGGACCAAGAGACCCAGTACTTC. This gives the protein CASSRPGQDQETQYF.

The chain is built from TRBV7-9 and TRBJ1-2; 9 bases align to TRBD1. With 4 bases clipped from V and 7 bases from J, the junction kept 13 bases outside the gene matches. The CDR3 totals 16 residues. Germline V gene sequence: CDR1 SEHNR, CDR2 FQNEAQ (reference sequence). CDR3 amino acids: CASSSPPTGTGFGYTF. Written as DNA, the CDR3 is TGTGCCAGCAGCTCTCCACCAACCGGGACAGGGTTTGGCTACACCTTC.

This chain links TRBV4-1 with TRBJ2-1, with 16 bases identical to TRBD2. The V and J ends lost 3 bases and 0 bases, in that order; junction bases with no gene match: 8. The germline V gene has CDR1 MGHRA and CDR2 YSYEKL. CDR3 length: 20 amino acids. CDR3: CASSQPGLAGGHRSYNEQFF. The CDR3 DNA sequence: TGCGCCAGCAGCCAGCCGGGACTAGCGGGGGGGCATCGCTCCTACAATGAGCAGTTCTTC.

CDR3 DNA sequence: TGTGCCAGCAGCTTAAATTCGGGTTCCTACGAGCAGTACTTC. Its protein is CASSLNSGSYEQYF. The rearrangement joins TRBV5-4 to TRBJ2-7; no clear D. The CDR3 sequence is 14 residues long. CDR1 and CDR2 from the germline V gene are SGHNT and YYREEE (reference sequence). The ends were cut back, 2 bases at V and 1 base at J, with 10 bases in the middle.

The chain joins TRBV16 to TRBJ2-3; D is unclear. Trimming left V 1 base short and J 3 bases short, with 5 bases between. The CDR3 runs to 13 residues. Germline V CDR1 and CDR2: KGHSY, FQNENV. The CDR3 DNA is TGTGCCAGCAGCCAATTTATGACAGATACGCAGTATTTT. It yields the protein CASSQFMTDTQYF.

The chain is built from TRBV5-1 and TRBJ2-5, with D possibly TRBD1 on 5 matching bases. Germline V gene lookup returns CDR1 SGHRS and CDR2 YFSETQ. V lost 1 base, J lost 4 bases, and 11 bases lay in between. The CDR3 is 14 amino acids. The CDR3 bases are TGCGCCAGCAGCTTGTATCAGCAGGGAGAGACCCAGTACTTC. Protein sequence: CASSLYQQGETQYF. The full variable domain, rest sourced from reference TRBV5-1 and TRBJ2-5, is KAGVTQTPRYLIKTRGQQVTLSCSPISGHRSVSWYQQTPGQGLQFLFEYFSETQRNKGNFPGRFSGRQFSNSRSEMNVSTLELGDSALYLCASSLYQQGETQYFGPGTRLLVL.

This clone was counted a single time. This chain joins TRBV9 and TRBJ1-6; D is unresolved. Trimming removed 1 base from V and 0 bases from J, with 5 bases in between. This CDR3 is built from 15 residues. The germline gives CDR1 SGDLS, CDR2 YYNGEE. CDR3 sequence (DNA): TGTGCCAGCAGCGTATCGAGCTCCTATAATTCACCCCTCCACTTT. Its translation: CASSVSSSYNSPLHF. Based on the CDR3 plus reference TRBV9 and TRBJ1-6, the full variable domain is DSGVTQTPKHLITATGQRVTLRCSPRSGDLSVYWYQQSLDQGLQFLIQYYNGEERAKGNILERFSAQQFPDLHSELNLSSLELGDSALYFCASSVSSSYNSPLHFGNGTRLTVT.

A few counts support this clone. This chain links TRBV12-5 with TRBJ1-3; 10 bases are a match to TRBD1. The CDR3 has 14 amino acids. V was pared by 9 bases and J by 3 bases, with 5 bases of the junction left unmatched. The germline V gene encodes CDR1 LGHNT and CDR2 FRNRAP. The CDR3 sequence is CASGQGDGGNTIYF. DNA for the CDR3: TGTGCTAGCGGACAGGGGGATGGTGGAAACACCATATATTTT.

This rearrangement joins TRBV19 to TRBJ2-3, with D uncertain. This CDR3 region has 16 residues. Germline V lookup: CDR1 LNHDA, CDR2 SQIVND (reference sequence). V was cut by 0 bases and J by 0 bases, with 10 bases left in between. DNA for the CDR3: TGTGCCAGTAGTATAGAGGCAGGTCCAAGCACAGATACGCAGTATTTT. Its protein is CASSIEAGPSTDTQYF.

The V gene is TRBV6-1, the J gene TRBJ1-2; 10 bases map to TRBD1. Germline lookup yields CDR1 MNHNS and CDR2 SASEGT. Germline trimming cut 8 bases from V and 6 bases from J; bases unmatched to any gene: 12. The CDR3 spans 15 residues. The CDR3 DNA follows: TGTGCCAGCCGGGGGGACAGGGGCCCTGCCCATGGCTACACCTTC. Translating it yields CASRGDRGPAHGYTF.

This rearrangement joins TRBV30 to TRBJ2-5, with D possibly matching TRBD1 (5 bases). The DNA end is more similar to TRBJ2-7, so the J call may be wrong. The CDR3 is 13 residues long. Germline loops: CDR1 GTSNPN, CDR2 SVGIG (reference sequence). In nucleotides, the CDR3 is TGTGCCTGGAGCCGATCTCAGGGTTACGAGCAGTACTTC. Protein: CAWSRSQGYEQYF.

The chain has TRBV10-3 and TRBJ1-6; D unclear. Germline V gene lookup returns CDR1 ENHRY and CDR2 SYGVKD. This CDR3 has 16 residues. V was shortened by 3 bases and J by 6 bases, with 15 bases between the two germline ends. The CDR3 protein is CAISDRPGSGNSPLHF. For the CDR3, the DNA is TGTGCCATCAGTGACCGCCCAGGTAGCGGTAATTCACCCCTCCACTTT.

The sample holds a few counts of this clone. The genes are TRBV20-1 and TRBJ2-3; 8 bases map to TRBD2. Germline trimming cut 2 bases from V and 8 bases from J; bases unmatched to any gene: 0. Germline assignment: CDR1 DFQATT and CDR2 SNEGSKA (reference sequence). CDR3 length equals 11 residues. The CDR3 region is CSARLAGTQYF. CDR3 nucleotides: TGCAGTGCTAGACTAGCGGGTACGCAGTATTTT.